This TCR beta chain was identified in a study of blood T cell repertoires in COVID-19. Whole-study context: PBMCs, B-cell-depleted T cells, or T cells were the source of the cDNA or gDNA that made up the material.

Trimming took 1 base from V and 4 from J; bases not matched to a gene: 1. The CDR3 totals 14 residues. CDR1 and CDR2 from the germline V gene are SGHDN and FVKESK. Per the authors' pipeline: Amplified reference gene primers provided the basis for estimating nucleated cell counts. Sequenced by immunoSEQ multiplex PCR; TCRdb stores in-frame clones only, minus some. V and J calls and clone size come straight from that table; D and trimming were deduced from the DNA. The data show some 270,000 clones, with 90% seen just once and about 2.1% held by the top ten. Seattle enrolled patients during active infection and tracked them longitudinally.

The chain joins TRBV14 to TRBJ2-7; 10 positions agree with TRBD1. Sequencing was carried out using peripheral blood. The receptor comes from a woman aged 55-69 years with COVID-19, enrolled during active disease. CDR3 region: CASSQGTGGYEQYF. The CDR3, as DNA: TGTGCCAGCAGCCAAGGGACAGGGGGGTACGAGCAGTACTTC.